This TCR beta chain came from a study of blood T cell repertoires in COVID-19. Study information: The samples span acute and convalescent COVID-19 from the United States, Italy and Spain. T cells, B-cell-depleted T cells, or PBMCs supplied cDNA or gDNA.

Under the authors' procedure: It was from reference gene primer amplification that nucleated cell counts were estimated. Here immunoSEQ multiplex PCR was the method, and the copy in TCRdb shows in-frame clones only, minus some. V and J calls and clone size follow that table, whereas D and trimming were derived from the DNA. The sample yields 200,000 or so clones, 84% seen once. A remark on this clone: The sample carries other DNA sequences with the same CDR3.

V shed 0 bases and J shed 2 bases, with 7 bases lying between them. The germline V gene has CDR1 MNHEY and CDR2 SMNVEV (reference sequence). The CDR3 length is 14 residues. This rearrangement joins TRBV27 to TRBJ1-2; unclear D gene. Sequenced sample: peripheral blood. The sequence was collected from an older woman who had recovered from COVID-19. CDR3 protein: CASSLSNTNYGYTF. The CDR3 DNA reads as TGTGCCAGCAGTTTATCTAACACGAACTATGGCTACACCTTC.